The clone carrying this T cell receptor (beta chain) appeared once. Sequencing was performed with immunoSEQ multiplex PCR; in TCRdb, only in-frame clones are kept and a portion is missing. The sample records around 2.3 million clones, approximately 94% being singletons. CD45RA-negative memory and CD45RA+ naive subsets were split from the CD4+ cells. The data derive from a study of shared clonotypes between healthy human individuals. Study background: Participating donors consisted of a couple of women and a few men aged 18 to 49.

Between the trimmed V and J ends, which lost 4 bases and 0 bases, there was a span of 9 bases. The CDR3 extends over 14 amino acids. The V gene's germline CDR1 is MGHDK and CDR2 SYGVNS. V and J are TRBV25-1 and TRBJ1-1; TRBD1 might be the D (6 bases). The clonotype was recovered from a man aged 18 to 30 in good health. The material sequenced was naive CD4+ T cells sorted from blood. Subset given: CD45RA+ positively selected. The CDR3 nucleotides are TGTGCCAGCAGTGTCAGGGGTATGAACACTGAAGCTTTCTTT. As protein: CASSVRGMNTEAFF.